These 9 T cell receptor beta chains were sequenced from one sample in a study of graft-versus-host responses after intestinal transplantation. Assay used: immunoSEQ multiplex PCR; TCRdb lists only in-frame clones, some missing. The top ten hold 4.5% to 7.5% of the sample, which has about 47,000 clones, roughly 91% seen once. Specimen: PBMCs, collected about 790 days after a first intestinal transplant, on the day of a second. The origin of the receptors is a human patient who received an intestinal transplant, so some T cells may come from the graft donor.

This CDR3 reads CASSPSGRGTEAFF. CDR3 bases: TGCGCCAGCAGCCCGTCGGGGAGGGGCACTGAAGCTTTCTTT. The V gene is TRBV5-1, the J gene TRBJ1-1, with D possibly TRBD1 on 5 matching bases. In germline, CDR1 is SGHRS, CDR2 YFSETQ. This CDR3 comprises 14 residues. V gave up 4 bases and J gave up 4 bases, with 14 bases separating them.

This clone was counted a single time. The chain couples TRBV14 to TRBJ2-7; possible D gene TRBD1, 6 bases. CDR3 size: 18 residues. The V gene lost 1 base and the J gene lost 6 bases, with 25 bases spanning the gap. Germline-derived CDR1 and CDR2 are SGHDN and FVKESK. Written as DNA, the CDR3 is TGTGCCAGCAGCCAAGGACGACACCCAGGGGCGCTAAGCGGCGAGCAGTACTTC. It codes for CASSQGRHPGALSGEQYF.

The chain is built from TRBV28 and TRBJ2-1; 7 bases map to TRBD2. Germline lookup yields CDR1 MDHEN and CDR2 SYDVKM. After removal of 1 base from V and 8 bases from J, the junction contained 11 bases not matched to a gene. The CDR3 contains 16 residues. In DNA, the CDR3 is TGTGCCAGCAGTTTATCCGGGAGGAAAAGGGAGGATGAGCAGTTCTTC. Translated: CASSLSGRKREDEQFF.

This clone was recorded once. The chain has TRBV5-6 and TRBJ2-2, with 9 bases aligning to TRBD1. Per germline, CDR1 SGHDT and CDR2 YYEEEE. The CDR3 is 15 residues long. The J segment lost 5 bases and the V segment lost 2 bases, leaving 4 bases of the junction unmatched. The DNA for the CDR3 is TGTGCCAGCAGCTTACGGGACAGGGTAACCGGGGAGCTGTTTTTT. Its translation is CASSLRDRVTGELFF.

This chain uses TRBV19 with TRBJ1-5; D perhaps matches TRBD1 (6 bases). In germline, CDR1 is LNHDA, CDR2 SQIVND (reference sequence). Trimming stripped 10 bases from V and 3 bases from J, with 16 bases between. The CDR3 sequence is 14 residues long. The CDR3 DNA is TGTGCCACCTCCTGGGGACAATACAATCAGCCCCAGCATTTT. It encodes CATSWGQYNQPQHF.

V usage is TRBV19 and J usage is TRBJ2-2; D remains ambiguous. This CDR3 is built from 13 residues. Per the germline V gene, CDR1 is LNHDA and CDR2 is SQIVND (reference sequence). V lost 5 bases to trimming and J lost 5 bases, with 9 bases between them. In nucleotides, the CDR3 is TGTGCCAGTAGTGACACCTCGACCGGGGAGCTGTTTTTT. Its protein is CASSDTSTGELFF.

This chain uses TRBV5-1 with TRBJ2-7; D unclear. Deletions cut 4 bases from V and 4 bases from J, with 15 bases between. The germline CDR1 and CDR2 sequences are SGHRS and YFSETQ. The CDR3 covers 14 residues. CDR3 amino acids: CASSPQWLSYEQYF. In nucleotides, the CDR3 is TGCGCCAGCAGCCCCCAATGGTTATCGTACGAGCAGTACTTC.

CDR3 nucleotides: TGTGCCAGCAGCTTAGAAAGGGGAGGGTACAATGAGCAGTTCTTC. It yields the protein CASSLERGGYNEQFF. The rearrangement links TRBV11-2 to TRBJ2-1; 7 positions agree with TRBD2. Germline CDR1 is SGHAT and CDR2 is FQNNGV. This CDR3 comprises 15 residues. The V gene end was trimmed by 0 bases and the J gene end by 4 bases; junction bases not matched to a gene: 3.

V usage is TRBV5-8 and J usage is TRBJ2-7, with TRBD1 matching 10 bases. CDR3 length: 15 amino acids. Trimming cost V 4 bases and J 6 bases; bases outside gene matches: 10. Germline lookup yields CDR1 SGHTS and CDR2 YDEGEE. The CDR3 sequence: CASSPTGTGVFEQYF. CDR3 DNA sequence: TGTGCCAGCAGCCCCACCGGGACAGGGGTTTTCGAGCAGTACTTC.